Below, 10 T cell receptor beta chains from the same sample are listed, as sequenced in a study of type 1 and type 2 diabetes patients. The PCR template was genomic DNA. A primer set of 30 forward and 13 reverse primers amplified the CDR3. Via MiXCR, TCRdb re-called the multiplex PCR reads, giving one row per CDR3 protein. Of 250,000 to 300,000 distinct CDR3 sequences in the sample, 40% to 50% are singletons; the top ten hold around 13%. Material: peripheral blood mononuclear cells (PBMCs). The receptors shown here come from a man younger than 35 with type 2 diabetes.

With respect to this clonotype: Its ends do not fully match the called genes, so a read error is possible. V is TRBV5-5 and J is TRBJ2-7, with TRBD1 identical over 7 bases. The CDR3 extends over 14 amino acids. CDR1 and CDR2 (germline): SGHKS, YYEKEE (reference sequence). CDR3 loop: CASSTWGTAYEQHF. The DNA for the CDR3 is TGTGCCAGCAGCACGTGGGGGACAGCCTACGAGCAGCACTTC.

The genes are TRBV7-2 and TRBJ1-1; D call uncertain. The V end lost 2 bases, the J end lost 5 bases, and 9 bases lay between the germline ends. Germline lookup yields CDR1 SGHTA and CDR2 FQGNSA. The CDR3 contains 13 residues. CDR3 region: CASSLPGRTEAFF. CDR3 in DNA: TGTGCCAGCAGCTTACCGGGGAGGACTGAAGCTTTCTTT.

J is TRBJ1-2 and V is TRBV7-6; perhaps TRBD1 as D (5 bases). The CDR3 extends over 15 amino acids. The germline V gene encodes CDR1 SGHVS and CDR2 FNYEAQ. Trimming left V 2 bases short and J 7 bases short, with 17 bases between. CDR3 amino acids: CASSLQPGGTFGYTF. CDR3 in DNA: TGTGCCAGCAGCTTACAACCGGGCGGGACGTTTGGCTACACCTTC.

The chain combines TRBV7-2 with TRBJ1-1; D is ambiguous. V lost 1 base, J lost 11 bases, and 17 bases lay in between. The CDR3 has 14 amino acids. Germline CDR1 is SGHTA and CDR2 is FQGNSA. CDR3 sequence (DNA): TGTGCCAGCAGCTTAGGAGGTTTTCCGGATGAGGCTTTCTTT. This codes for CASSLGGFPDEAFF.

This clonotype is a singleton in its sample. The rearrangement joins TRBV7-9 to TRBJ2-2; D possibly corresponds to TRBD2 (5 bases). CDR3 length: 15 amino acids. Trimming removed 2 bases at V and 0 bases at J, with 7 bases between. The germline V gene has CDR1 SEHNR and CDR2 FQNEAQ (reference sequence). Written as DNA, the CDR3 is TGTGCCAGCAGCTTAAGGAGGACGAACACCGGGGAGCTGTTTTTT. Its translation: CASSLRRTNTGELFF. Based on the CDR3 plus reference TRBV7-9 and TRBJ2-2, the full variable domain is DTGVSQNPRHKITKRGQNVTFRCDPISEHNRLYWYRQTLGQGPEFLTYFQNEAQLEKSRLLSDRFSAERPKGSFSTLEIQRTEQGDSAMYLCASSLRRTNTGELFFGEGSRLTVL.

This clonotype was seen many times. The CDR3 region is CATSDVDSYQETQYF. Written as DNA, the CDR3 is TGTGCCACCAGTGATGTAGACAGTTACCAAGAGACCCAGTACTTC. V is TRBV24-1 and J is TRBJ2-5, with D possibly TRBD1 on 5 matching bases. The CDR3 covers 15 residues. Trimming took 3 bases from V and 0 from J, leaving 10 bases between them. Germline V gene data show CDR1 as KGHDR and CDR2 as SFDVKD.

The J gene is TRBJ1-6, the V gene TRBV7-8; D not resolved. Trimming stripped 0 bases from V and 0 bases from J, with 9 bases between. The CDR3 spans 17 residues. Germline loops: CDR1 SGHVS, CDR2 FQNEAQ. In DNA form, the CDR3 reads TGTGCCAGCAGCTTAGCAGGGCGGGGCTCCTATAATTCACCCCTCCACTTT. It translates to CASSLAGRGSYNSPLHF.

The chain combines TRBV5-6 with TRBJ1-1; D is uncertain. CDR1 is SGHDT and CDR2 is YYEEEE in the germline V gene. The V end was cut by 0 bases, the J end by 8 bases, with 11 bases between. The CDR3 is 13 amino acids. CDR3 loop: CASSLVRIREAFF. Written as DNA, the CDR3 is TGTGCCAGCAGCTTGGTTCGGATTAGGGAAGCTTTCTTT. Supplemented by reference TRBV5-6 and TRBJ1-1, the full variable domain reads DAGVTQSPTHLIKTRGQQVTLRCSPKSGHDTVSWYQQALGQGPQFIFQYYEEEERQRGNFPDRFSGHQFPNYSSELNVNALLLGDSALYLCASSLVRIREAFFGQGTRLTVV.

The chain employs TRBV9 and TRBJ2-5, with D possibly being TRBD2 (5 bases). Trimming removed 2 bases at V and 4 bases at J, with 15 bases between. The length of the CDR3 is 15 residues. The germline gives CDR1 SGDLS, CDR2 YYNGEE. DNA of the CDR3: TGTGCCAGCAGCGTCGGGGTAGGGCGAGGAGAGACCCAGTACTTC. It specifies CASSVGVGRGETQYF.

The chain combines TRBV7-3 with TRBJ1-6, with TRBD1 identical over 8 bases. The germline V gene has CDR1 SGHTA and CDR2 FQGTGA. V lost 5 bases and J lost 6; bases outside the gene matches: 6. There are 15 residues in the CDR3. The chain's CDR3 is CASSPGTGPNSPLHF. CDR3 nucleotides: TGTGCCAGCAGCCCGGGGACAGGACCTAATTCACCCCTCCACTTT.